The entry below describes one T cell receptor (beta chain). The data were taken from a study of blood T cell repertoires in COVID-19. About the study: T cells, B-cell-depleted T cells, or PBMCs provided the cDNA or gDNA that served as material.

The data were produced by immunoSEQ multiplex PCR, yet TCRdb's version contains in-frame clones alone and is incomplete. The sample holds hundreds of thousands of clones, around nine tenths seen once. The sequencing sample was made of peripheral blood. The origin of this receptor is a woman under 40 with COVID-19, enrolled during active disease.

Here the CDR3 reads CASSVSGQFNYEQYF. DNA of the CDR3: TGTGCCAGCAGCGTATCGGGACAGTTTAACTACGAGCAGTACTTC. V is TRBV9 and J is TRBJ2-7; 7 positions agree with TRBD1. The CDR3 sequence is 15 residues long. The J segment lost 3 bases and the V segment lost 1 base, leaving 7 bases of the junction unmatched. In germline, CDR1 is SGDLS, CDR2 YYNGEE.